One sample yielded the 10 T cell receptor beta chains listed below, sequenced in a study of cytomegalovirus exposure and HLA in healthy donors. PCR was performed using 60 Vbeta and 13 Jbeta primers. Some clones are missing from TCRdb's copy, which holds only in-frame ones; the method was immunoSEQ multiplex PCR. The sample shows some 130,000 clones, approximately 80% of them seen only once. Sample: PBMCs. Source of these receptors: a male donor in good health and CMV-seronegative.

The V and J genes are TRBV19 and TRBJ2-2; 12 bases are a match to TRBD2. The CDR3 is made up of 15 amino acids. Trimming at V came to 6 bases and at J to 6 bases, leaving 5 bases not matched to a gene. Germline CDR1 reads LNHDA; CDR2 reads SQIVND (reference sequence). CDR3 bases: TGTGCCAGTAGGAAGACTAGCGGGAGTTCCGGGGAGCTGTTTTTT. It is translated as CASRKTSGSSGELFF.

This chain links TRBV7-2 with TRBJ2-2; 16 bases match TRBD2. CDR1 is SGHTA and CDR2 is FQGNSA in the germline V gene. CDR3 length: 16 amino acids. After removal of 5 bases from V and 5 bases from J, the junction contained 2 bases not matched to a gene. This CDR3 reads CASSKGLAGGTGELFF. DNA for the CDR3: TGTGCCAGCAGCAAGGGACTAGCGGGGGGGACCGGGGAGCTGTTTTTT.

This sequence joins TRBV19 and TRBJ1-3; D gene uncertain. This CDR3 has 13 amino acids. Germline CDR1 and CDR2: LNHDA and SQIVND (reference sequence). V was cut by 0 bases and J by 4 bases, with 4 bases left in between. The DNA for the CDR3 is TGTGCCAGTAGTATAGACAGAGGAAACACCATATATTTT. Protein: CASSIDRGNTIYF.

The chain joins TRBV28 to TRBJ2-7, with D perhaps TRBD1 (5 bases). V gave up 2 bases and J gave up 1 base, with 6 bases separating them. Germline lookup yields CDR1 MDHEN and CDR2 SYDVKM. This CDR3 spans 13 amino acids. The CDR3 DNA reads as TGTGCCAGCAGTTTAGGGGCTTCCTACGAGCAGTACTTC. As protein: CASSLGASYEQYF.

This clone turned up a few times. Here the CDR3 reads CASATGGAGVGYTF. CDR3 coding DNA: TGTGCCAGCGCAACAGGGGGCGCAGGGGTAGGCTACACCTTC. The J gene is TRBJ1-2, the V gene TRBV6-1; 9 bases align to TRBD1. The germline V gene has CDR1 MNHNS and CDR2 SASEGT. J lost 8 bases, V lost 8 bases, and 12 bases had no gene match. The CDR3 totals 14 residues.

The chain links TRBV6-5 to TRBJ1-6; 7 nucleotides match TRBD1. Germline V CDR1 and CDR2: MNHEY, SVGAGI. J was trimmed by 9 bases and V by 3 bases; bases with no gene match: 5. The CDR3 consists of 14 residues. The CDR3 DNA reads as TGTGCCAGCAGTTATGACAGGGCAAGTTCACCCCTCCACTTT. Its translation is CASSYDRASSPLHF.

This chain uses TRBV30 with TRBJ2-7; TRBD1 agrees at 9 bases. This CDR3 region has 14 residues. After removal of 5 bases from V and 3 bases from J, the junction contained 8 bases not matched to a gene. Per germline, CDR1 GTSNPN and CDR2 SVGIG (reference sequence). DNA for the CDR3: TGTGCCTGGTGTCCAGGGACAGGGAACTACGAGCAGTACTTC. This translates into CAWCPGTGNYEQYF.

The V and J genes are TRBV4-2 and TRBJ2-2, with D perhaps TRBD1 (5 bases). Trimming took off 2 bases at V and 0 bases at J, with 13 bases between the two ends. Germline values: CDR1 LGHNA, CDR2 YNFKEQ. The CDR3 runs 17 residues. The CDR3 DNA reads TGTGCCAGCAGCCAAAGGGTAAGGACACCGAACACCGGGGAGCTGTTTTTT. Translating gives CASSQRVRTPNTGELFF.

This clone was seen a handful of times. This chain uses TRBV13 with TRBJ1-4; tentative D call: TRBD1 (6 bases). The germline V gene encodes CDR1 PRHDT and CDR2 FYEKMQ (reference sequence). The CDR3 length is 14 residues. The ends were cut back, 3 bases at V and 7 bases at J, with 12 bases in the middle. The CDR3 sequence: CASSFSGDGEKLFF. The CDR3 DNA sequence: TGTGCCAGCAGCTTTTCAGGGGATGGTGAAAAACTGTTTTTT.

In its sample, this clone was seen many times. With a much larger clone just one base away, this may be a read error. This chain connects TRBV7-2 to TRBJ2-7; D is uncertain. CDR1 and CDR2 (germline): SGHTA, FQGNSA. The CDR3 sequence is 16 residues long. The germline V and J ends were trimmed by 2 bases and 0 bases, with 14 bases remaining between them. The CDR3 protein is CASSLFSGPSSYEQYF. The DNA for the CDR3 is TGTGCCAGCAGCTTATTTTCGGGTCCGAGCTCCTACGAGCAGTACTTC.